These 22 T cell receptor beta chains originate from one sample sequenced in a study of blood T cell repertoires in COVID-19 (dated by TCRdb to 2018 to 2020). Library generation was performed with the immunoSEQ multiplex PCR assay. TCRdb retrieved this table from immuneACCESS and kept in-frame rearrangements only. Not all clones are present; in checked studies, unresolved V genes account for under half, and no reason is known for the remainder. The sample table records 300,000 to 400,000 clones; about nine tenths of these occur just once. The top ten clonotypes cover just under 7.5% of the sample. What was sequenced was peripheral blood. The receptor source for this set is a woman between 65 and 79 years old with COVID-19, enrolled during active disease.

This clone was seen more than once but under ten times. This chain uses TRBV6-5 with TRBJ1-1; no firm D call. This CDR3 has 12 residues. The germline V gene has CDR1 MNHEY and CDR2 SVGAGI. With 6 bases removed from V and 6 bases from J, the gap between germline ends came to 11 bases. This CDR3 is CASSDGGSEAFF. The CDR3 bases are TGTGCCAGCAGCGACGGAGGATCTGAAGCTTTCTTT.

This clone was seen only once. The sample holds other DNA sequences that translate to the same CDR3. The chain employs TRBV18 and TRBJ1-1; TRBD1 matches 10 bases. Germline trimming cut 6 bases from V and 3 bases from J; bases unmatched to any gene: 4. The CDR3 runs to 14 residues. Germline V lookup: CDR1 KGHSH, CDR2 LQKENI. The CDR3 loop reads CASSPGTGDTEAFF. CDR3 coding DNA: TGTGCCAGCTCCCCCGGGACAGGGGACACTGAAGCTTTCTTT.

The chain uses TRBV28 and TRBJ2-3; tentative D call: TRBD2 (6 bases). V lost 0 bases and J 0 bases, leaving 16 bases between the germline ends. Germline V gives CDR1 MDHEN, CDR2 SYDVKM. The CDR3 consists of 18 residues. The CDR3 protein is CASSLWDGGSSSTDTQYF. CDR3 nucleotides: TGTGCCAGCAGTTTATGGGACGGGGGTTCCTCTAGCACAGATACGCAGTATTTT.

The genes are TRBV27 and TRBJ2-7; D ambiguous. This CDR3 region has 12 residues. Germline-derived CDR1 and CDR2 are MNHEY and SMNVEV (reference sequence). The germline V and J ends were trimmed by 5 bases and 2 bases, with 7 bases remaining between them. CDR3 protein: CASSTSTYEQYF. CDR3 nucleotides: TGTGCCAGCAGTACCTCTACCTACGAGCAGTACTTC.

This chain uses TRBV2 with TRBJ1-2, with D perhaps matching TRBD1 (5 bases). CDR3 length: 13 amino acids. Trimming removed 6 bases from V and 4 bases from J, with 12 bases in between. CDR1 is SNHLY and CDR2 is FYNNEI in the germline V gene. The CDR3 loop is CASSAGGTYGYTF. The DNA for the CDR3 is TGTGCCAGCAGCGCGGGGGGTACCTATGGCTACACCTTC. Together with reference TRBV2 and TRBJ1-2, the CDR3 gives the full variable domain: EPEVTQTPSHQVTQMGQEVILRCVPISNHLYFYWYRQILGQKVEFLVSFYNNEISEKSEIFDDQFSVERPDGSNFTLKIRSTKLEDSAMYFCASSAGGTYGYTFGSGTRLTVV.

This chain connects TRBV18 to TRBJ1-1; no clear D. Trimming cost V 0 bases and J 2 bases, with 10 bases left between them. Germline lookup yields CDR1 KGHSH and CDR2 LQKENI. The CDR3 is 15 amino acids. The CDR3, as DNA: TGTGCCAGCTCACCACCATATCAGGCAAACACTGAAGCTTTCTTT. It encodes CASSPPYQANTEAFF.

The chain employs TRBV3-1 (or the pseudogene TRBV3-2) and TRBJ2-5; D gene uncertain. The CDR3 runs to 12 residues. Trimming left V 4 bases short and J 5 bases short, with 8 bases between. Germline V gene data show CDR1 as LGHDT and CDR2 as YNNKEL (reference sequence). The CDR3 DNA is TGTGCCAGCAGCCCAGAAGCGGAGACCCAGTACTTC. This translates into CASSPEAETQYF.

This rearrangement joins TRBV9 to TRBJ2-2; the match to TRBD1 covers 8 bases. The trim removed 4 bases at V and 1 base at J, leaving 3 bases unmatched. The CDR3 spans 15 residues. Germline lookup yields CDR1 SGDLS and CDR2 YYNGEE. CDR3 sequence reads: CASSLTGGNTGELFF. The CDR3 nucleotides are TGTGCCAGCAGCCTCACAGGGGGGAACACCGGGGAGCTGTTTTTT. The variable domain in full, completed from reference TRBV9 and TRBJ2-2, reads DSGVTQTPKHLITATGQRVTLRCSPRSGDLSVYWYQQSLDQGLQFLIQYYNGEERAKGNILERFSAQQFPDLHSELNLSSLELGDSALYFCASSLTGGNTGELFFGEGSRLTVL.

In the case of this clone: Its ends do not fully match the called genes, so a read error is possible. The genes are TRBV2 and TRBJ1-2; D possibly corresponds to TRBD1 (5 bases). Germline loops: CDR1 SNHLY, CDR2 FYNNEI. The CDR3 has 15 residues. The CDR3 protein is CASCERGLGWGGYTF. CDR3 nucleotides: TGTGCCAGCTGTGAAAGGGGACTGGGGTGGGGTGGCTACACCTTC.

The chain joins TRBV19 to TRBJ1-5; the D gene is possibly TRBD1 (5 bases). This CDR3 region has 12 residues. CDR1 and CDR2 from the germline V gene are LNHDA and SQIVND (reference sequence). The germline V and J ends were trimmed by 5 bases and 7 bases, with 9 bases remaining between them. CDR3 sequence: CASSPGVQPQHF. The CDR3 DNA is TGTGCCAGTAGTCCGGGGGTACAGCCCCAGCATTTT.

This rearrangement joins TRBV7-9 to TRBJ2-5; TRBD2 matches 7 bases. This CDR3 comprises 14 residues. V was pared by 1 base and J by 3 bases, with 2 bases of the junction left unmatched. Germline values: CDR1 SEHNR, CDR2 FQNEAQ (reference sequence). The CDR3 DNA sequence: TGTGCCAGCAGCTTAGATCGGGGGGAAGAGACCCAGTACTTC. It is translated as CASSLDRGEETQYF. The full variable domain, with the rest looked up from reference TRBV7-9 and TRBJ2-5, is DTGVSQNPRHKITKRGQNVTFRCDPISEHNRLYWYRQTLGQGPEFLTYFQNEAQLEKSRLLSDRFSAERPKGSFSTLEIQRTEQGDSAMYLCASSLDRGEETQYFGPGTRLLVL.

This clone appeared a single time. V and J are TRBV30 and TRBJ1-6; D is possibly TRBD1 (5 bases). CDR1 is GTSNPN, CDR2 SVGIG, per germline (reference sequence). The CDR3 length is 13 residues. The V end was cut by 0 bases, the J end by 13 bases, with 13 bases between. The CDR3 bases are TGTGCCTGGAGTGTCCTTTCAGGGATTCCCCTCCACTTT. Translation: CAWSVLSGIPLHF.

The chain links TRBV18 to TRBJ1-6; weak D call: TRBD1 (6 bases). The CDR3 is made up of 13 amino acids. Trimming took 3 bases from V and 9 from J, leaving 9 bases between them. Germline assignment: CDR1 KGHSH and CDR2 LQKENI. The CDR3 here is CASSPRGVSPLHF. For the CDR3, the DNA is TGTGCCAGCTCACCCAGGGGAGTTTCACCCCTCCACTTT. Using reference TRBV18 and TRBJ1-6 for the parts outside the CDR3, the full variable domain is NAGVMQNPRHLVRRRGQEARLRCSPMKGHSHVYWYRQLPEEGLKFMVYLQKENIIDESGMPKERFSAEFPKEGPSILRIQQVVRGDSAAYFCASSPRGVSPLHFGNGTRLTVT.

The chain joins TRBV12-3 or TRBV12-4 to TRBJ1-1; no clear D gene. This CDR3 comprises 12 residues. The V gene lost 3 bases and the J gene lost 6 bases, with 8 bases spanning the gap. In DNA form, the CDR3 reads TGTGCCAGCAGTTTGCACAGCCCTGAAGCTTTCTTT. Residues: CASSLHSPEAFF.

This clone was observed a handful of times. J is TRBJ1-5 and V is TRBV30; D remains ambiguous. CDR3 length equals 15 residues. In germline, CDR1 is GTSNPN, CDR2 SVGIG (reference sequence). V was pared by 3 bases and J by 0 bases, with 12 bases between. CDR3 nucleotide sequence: TGTGCCTGGAGCCTTGGAGACGTTAGCAATCAGCCCCAGCATTTT. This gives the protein CAWSLGDVSNQPQHF.

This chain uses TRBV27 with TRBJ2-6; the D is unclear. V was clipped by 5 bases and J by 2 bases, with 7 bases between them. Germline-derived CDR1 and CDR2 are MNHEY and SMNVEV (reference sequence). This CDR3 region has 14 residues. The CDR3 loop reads CASSPQTGANVLTF. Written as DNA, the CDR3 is TGTGCCAGCAGTCCCCAGACTGGGGCCAACGTCCTGACTTTC.

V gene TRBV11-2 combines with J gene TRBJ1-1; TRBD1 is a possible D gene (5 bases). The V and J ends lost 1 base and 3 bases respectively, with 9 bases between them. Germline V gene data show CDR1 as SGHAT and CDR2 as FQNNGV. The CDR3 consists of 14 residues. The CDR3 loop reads CASSLGQIDTEAFF. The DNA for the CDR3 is TGTGCCAGCAGCTTAGGACAGATAGACACTGAAGCTTTCTTT.

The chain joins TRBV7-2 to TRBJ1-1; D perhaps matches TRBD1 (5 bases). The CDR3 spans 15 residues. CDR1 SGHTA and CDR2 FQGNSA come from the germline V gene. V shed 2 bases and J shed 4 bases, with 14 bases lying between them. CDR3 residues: CASSLSGIMGTEAFF. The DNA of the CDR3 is TGTGCCAGCAGCTTATCAGGGATCATGGGCACTGAAGCTTTCTTT.

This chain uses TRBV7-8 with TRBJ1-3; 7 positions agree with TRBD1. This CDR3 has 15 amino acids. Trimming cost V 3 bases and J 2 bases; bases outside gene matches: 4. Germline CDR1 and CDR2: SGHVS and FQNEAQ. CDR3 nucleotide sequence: TGTGCCAGCAGCTTGGGACAGCCGGCTGGAAACACCATATATTTT. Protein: CASSLGQPAGNTIYF.

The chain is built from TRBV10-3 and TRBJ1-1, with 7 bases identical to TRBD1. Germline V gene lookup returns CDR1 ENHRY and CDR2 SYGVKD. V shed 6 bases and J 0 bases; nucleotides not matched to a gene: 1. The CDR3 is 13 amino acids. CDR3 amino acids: CAISGQVNTEAFF. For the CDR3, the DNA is TGTGCCATCAGCGGACAGGTGAACACTGAAGCTTTCTTT.

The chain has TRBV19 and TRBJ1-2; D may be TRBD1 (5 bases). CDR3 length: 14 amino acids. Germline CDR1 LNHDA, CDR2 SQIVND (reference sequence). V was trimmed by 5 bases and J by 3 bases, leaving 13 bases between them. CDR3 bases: TGTGCCAGTAGTCGTACCGGGGGGTACTATGGCTACACCTTC. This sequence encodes CASSRTGGYYGYTF.

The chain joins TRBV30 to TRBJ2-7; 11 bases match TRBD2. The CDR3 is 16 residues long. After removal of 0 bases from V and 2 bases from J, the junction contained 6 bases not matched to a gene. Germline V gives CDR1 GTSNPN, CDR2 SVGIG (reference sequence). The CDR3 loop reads CAWSVPRLAGTYEQYF. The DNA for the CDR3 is TGTGCCTGGAGTGTTCCCCGACTAGCGGGGACCTACGAGCAGTACTTC.